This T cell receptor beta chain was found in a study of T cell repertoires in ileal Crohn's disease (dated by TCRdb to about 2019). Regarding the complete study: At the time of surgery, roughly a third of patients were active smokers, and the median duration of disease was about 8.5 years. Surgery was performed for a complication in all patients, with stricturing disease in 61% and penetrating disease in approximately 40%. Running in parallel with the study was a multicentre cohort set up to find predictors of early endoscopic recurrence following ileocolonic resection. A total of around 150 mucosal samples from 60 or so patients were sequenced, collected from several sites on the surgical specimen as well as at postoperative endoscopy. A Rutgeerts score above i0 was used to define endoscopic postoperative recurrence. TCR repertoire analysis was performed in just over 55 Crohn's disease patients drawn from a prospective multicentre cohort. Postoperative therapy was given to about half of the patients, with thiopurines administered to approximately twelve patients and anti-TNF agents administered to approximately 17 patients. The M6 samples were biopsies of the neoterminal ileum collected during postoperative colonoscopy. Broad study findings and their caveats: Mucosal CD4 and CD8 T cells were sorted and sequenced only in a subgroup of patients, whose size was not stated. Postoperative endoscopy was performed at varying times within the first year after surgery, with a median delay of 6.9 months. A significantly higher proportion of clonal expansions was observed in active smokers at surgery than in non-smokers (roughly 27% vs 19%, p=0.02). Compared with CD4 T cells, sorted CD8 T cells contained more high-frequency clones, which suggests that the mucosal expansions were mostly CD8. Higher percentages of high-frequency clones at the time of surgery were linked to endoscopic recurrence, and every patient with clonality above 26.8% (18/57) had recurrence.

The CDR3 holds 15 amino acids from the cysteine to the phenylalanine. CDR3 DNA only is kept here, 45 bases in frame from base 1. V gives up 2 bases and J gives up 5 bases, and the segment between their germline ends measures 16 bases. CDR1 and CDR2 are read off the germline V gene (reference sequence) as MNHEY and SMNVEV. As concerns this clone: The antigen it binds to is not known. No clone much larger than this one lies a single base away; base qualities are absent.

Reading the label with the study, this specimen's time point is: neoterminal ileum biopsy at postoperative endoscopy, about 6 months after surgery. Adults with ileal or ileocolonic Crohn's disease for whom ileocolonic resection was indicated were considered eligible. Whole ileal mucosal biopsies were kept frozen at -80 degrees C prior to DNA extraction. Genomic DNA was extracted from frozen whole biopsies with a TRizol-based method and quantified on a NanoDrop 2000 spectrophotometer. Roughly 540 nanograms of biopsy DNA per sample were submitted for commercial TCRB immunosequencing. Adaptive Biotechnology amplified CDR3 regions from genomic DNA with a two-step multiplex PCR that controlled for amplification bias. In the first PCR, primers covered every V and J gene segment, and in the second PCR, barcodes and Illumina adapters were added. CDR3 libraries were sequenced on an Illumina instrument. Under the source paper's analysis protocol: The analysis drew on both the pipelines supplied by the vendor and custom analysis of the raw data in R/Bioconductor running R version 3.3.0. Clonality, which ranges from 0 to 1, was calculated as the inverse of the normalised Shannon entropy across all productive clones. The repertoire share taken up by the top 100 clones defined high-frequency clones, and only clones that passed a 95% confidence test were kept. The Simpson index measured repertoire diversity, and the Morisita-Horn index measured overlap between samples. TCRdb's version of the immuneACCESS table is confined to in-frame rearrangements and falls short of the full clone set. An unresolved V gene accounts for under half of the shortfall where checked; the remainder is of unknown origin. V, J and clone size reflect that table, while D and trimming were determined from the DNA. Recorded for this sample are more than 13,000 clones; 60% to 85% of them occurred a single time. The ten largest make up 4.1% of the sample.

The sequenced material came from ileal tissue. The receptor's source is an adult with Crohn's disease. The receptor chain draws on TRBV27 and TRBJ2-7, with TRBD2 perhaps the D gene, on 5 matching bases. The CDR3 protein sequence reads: CASSLGLTPKDEQYF. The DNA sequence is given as TGTGCCAGCAGTTTAGGACTCACCCCCAAGGACGAGCAGTACTTC.